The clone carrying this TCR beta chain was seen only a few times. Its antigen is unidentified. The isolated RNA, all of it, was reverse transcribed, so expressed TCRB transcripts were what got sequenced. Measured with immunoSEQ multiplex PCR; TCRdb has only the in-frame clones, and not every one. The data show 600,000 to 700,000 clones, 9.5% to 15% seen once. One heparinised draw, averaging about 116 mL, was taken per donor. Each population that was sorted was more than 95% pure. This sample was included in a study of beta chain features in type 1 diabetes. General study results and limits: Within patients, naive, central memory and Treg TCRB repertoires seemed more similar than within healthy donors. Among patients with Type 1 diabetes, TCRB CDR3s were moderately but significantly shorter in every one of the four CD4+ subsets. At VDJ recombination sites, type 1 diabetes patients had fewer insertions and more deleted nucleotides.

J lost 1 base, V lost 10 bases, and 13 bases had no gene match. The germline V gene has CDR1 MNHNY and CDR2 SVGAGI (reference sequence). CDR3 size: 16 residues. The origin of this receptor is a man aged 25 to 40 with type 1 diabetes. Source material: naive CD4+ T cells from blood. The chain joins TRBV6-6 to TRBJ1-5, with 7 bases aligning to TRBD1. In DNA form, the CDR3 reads TGTGCCACCCTAGACAGGGATTTGCGGAGCAATCAGCCCCAGCATTTT. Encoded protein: CATLDRDLRSNQPQHF.